This T cell receptor beta chain was found in a study of a mutant IDH1 vaccine in newly diagnosed glioma (dated by TCRdb to 2020 to 2022). Some background on the complete study: Eight vaccinations were administered to patients in weeks 1, 3, 5, 7, 11, 15, 19 and 23, corresponding to visits V03 through V10. In the chemotherapy-containing groups, vaccination started alongside temozolomide cycles, whereas in patients who had radiotherapy alone it started 4-6 weeks after radiotherapy. Of the 25 to 40 patients who were treated, around 62% were male and roughly 40% were female, and the mean age was approximately 40 years. Before enrollment, most patients had been given radiochemotherapy with temozolomide as standard therapy, while the rest had received either radiotherapy alone or temozolomide alone. Peripheral blood samples were drawn at six visits, namely V03 (baseline), V05, V07, V10, V12 and V13. Longitudinal TCRB deep sequencing was done for 20 to 25 treated patients, wherever samples were available for exploratory analyses. General conclusions and limits of the study: Immune responses induced by the vaccine were seen in approximately 93% of patients across multiple MHC alleles. PBMC samples for TCRB deep sequencing were selected based on availability. The authors noted that analyses of patient blood samples could not be reproduced because of sample limitations. Changes in the top peripheral T cell clonotypes picked up by TCRB sequencing did not appear to be linked to pseudoprogression.

In the case of this clone: This receptor's antigen is unknown. Base qualities are missing; no much larger clone stands one base away.

Sample time point, as interpreted from the label and publication: week 11, during vaccination. Every vaccine dose consisted of 300 ug of a 20-mer mutant IDH1 peptide in Montanide, administered subcutaneously together with topical imiquimod. Newly diagnosed WHO grade 3 or 4 IDH1-mutant astrocytomas showing loss of nuclear ATRX were present in the donors. The samples were drawn from NOA16, a multicentre, single-arm, open-label phase I trial in Germany that tested a mutant IDH1 peptide vaccine in humans for the first time. Genomic DNA for TCRB sequencing was extracted from EDTA blood using the DNeasy Blood and Tissue Kit. Trimming leaves V shorter by 0 bases and J shorter by 6 bases, with the junction holding 12 bases beyond the gene matches. CDR1 and CDR2 (SGHDT, YYEEEE) derive from the germline V gene. The CDR3 numbers 18 residues from cysteine through phenylalanine. Here the CDR3 DNA is all that survives: 54 bases in frame from base 1.

To prepare the library, the immunoSEQ multiplex PCR assay was applied. Rearranged TCR beta chain sequences were amplified with the hsTCRB Kit following the manufacturer's protocol. Sequencing of TCRB libraries was carried out on an Illumina MiSeq. In the paper's pipeline: Demultiplexing, trimming and gene mapping were performed with the kit vendor's proprietary platform. The table was pulled from immuneACCESS by TCRdb, which kept in-frame rearrangements only. Such tables lose some clones; where checked, under half of the loss comes from unresolved V genes, and the rest has no known cause. V and J calls and clone size are those listed in that table; D and trimming were worked out from the DNA. This sample lists 100,000 to 120,000 clones; roughly 88% were detected once. The ten biggest clones cover 0.5% to 0.65% of the sample.

The source material was PBMCs, sampled from a glioma patient whose treatment included an IDH1 peptide vaccine. The receptor was derived from a woman in her forties or fifties with glioma. The receptor chain draws on TRBV5-6 and TRBJ2-7, with TRBD2 identical over 13 junction bases. The CDR3 has the sequence CASSLGAGGLAGKGEQYF. The sequenced DNA: TGTGCCAGCAGCTTGGGGGCCGGGGGACTAGCGGGGAAGGGCGAGCAGTACTTC.